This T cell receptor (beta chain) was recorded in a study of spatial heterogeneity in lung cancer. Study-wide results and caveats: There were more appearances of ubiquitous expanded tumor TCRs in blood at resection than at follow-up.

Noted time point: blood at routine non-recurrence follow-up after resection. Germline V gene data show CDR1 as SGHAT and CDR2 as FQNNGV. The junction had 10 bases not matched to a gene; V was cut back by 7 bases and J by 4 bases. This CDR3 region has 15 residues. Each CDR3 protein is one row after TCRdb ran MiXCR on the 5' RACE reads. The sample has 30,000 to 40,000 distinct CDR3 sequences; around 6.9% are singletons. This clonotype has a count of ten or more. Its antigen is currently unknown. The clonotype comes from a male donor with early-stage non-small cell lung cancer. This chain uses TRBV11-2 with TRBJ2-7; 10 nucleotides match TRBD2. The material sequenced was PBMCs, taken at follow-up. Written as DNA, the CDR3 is TGTGCCAGCACCCCAGCGGGGGGGCGGCTTTACGAGCAGTACTTC. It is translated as CASTPAGGRLYEQYF.